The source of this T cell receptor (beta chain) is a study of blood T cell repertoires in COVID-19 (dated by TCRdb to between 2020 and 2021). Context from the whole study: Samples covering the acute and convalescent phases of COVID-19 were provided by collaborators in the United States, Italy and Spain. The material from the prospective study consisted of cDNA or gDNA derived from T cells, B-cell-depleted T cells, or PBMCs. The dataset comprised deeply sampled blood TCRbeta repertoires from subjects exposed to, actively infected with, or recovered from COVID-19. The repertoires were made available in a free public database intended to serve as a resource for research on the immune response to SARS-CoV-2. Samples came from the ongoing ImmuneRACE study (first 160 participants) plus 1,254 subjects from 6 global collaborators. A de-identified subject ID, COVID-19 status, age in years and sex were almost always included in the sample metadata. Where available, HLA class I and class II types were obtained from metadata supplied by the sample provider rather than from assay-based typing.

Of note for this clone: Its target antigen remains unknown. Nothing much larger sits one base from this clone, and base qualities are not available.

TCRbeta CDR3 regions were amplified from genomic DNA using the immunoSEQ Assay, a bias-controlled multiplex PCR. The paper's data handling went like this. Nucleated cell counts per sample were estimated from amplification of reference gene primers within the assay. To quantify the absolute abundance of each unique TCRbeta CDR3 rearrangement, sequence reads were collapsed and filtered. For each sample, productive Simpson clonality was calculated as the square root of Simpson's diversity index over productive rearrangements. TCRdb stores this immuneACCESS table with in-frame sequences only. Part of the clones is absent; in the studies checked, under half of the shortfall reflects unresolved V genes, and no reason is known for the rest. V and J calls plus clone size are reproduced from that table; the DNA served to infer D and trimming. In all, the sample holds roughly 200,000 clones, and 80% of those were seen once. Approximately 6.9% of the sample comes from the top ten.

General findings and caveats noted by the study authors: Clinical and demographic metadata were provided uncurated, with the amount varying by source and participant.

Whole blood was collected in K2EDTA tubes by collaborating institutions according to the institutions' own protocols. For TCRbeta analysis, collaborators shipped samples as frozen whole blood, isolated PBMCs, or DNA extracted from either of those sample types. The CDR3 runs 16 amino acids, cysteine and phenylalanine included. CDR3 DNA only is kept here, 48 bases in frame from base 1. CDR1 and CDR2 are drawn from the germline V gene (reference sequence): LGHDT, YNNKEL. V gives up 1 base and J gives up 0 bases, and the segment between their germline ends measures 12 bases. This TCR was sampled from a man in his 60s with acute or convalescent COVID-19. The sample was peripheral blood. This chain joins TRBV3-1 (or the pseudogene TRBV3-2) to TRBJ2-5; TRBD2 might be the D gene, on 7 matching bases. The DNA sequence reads TGTGCCAGCAGCCAAGTGGGCGGGGGCTACCAAGAGACCCAGTACTTC. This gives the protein CASSQVGGGYQETQYF.